These 21 T cell receptor beta chains came from one sample sequenced in a study of cytomegalovirus exposure and HLA in healthy donors. The PCR used 60 Vbeta and 13 Jbeta primers. The repertoire was sequenced with immunoSEQ multiplex PCR; TCRdb's copy has only in-frame clones and lacks some. The sample yields about 170,000 clones, more than 75% seen once. Sequenced material: PBMCs. The receptors were sampled from a man younger than 45 in good health and CMV-seropositive.

J is TRBJ2-5 and V is TRBV7-9; D may be TRBD2 (5 bases). Germline loops: CDR1 SEHNR, CDR2 FQNEAQ (reference sequence). V gave up 2 bases and J gave up 1 base, with 5 bases separating them. There are 13 residues in the CDR3. CDR3 sequence: CASSLLAQETQYF. As DNA, the CDR3 is TGTGCCAGCAGCTTACTAGCCCAAGAGACCCAGTACTTC.

This chain links TRBV18 with TRBJ2-7, with D possibly being TRBD2 (6 bases). V dropped 6 bases and J dropped 3 bases, with 24 bases sitting between them. The germline V gene has CDR1 KGHSH and CDR2 LQKENI. CDR3 size: 17 residues. This chain's CDR3 is CASSRRPRQSGGYEQYF. DNA of the CDR3: TGTGCCAGCTCGAGACGACCGAGACAGTCCGGGGGCTACGAGCAGTACTTC.

The chain has TRBV28 and TRBJ1-5; D unresolved. This CDR3 comprises 14 residues. Germline V gene sequence: CDR1 MDHEN, CDR2 SYDVKM. Trimming pared 3 bases from V and 5 bases from J, leaving 11 bases between. DNA of the CDR3: TGTGCCAGCAGTTTGGAGGTTGGTTATCAGCCCCAGCATTTT. Translated, it gives CASSLEVGYQPQHF.

The chain joins TRBV27 to TRBJ1-2; D gene unclear. Germline V gene lookup returns CDR1 MNHEY and CDR2 SMNVEV (reference sequence). Deletions cut 3 bases from V and 5 bases from J, with 10 bases between. CDR3 length: 13 amino acids. The CDR3 DNA sequence: TGTGCCAGCAGTTTCTTTAGCGGGTATGGCTACACCTTC. Protein sequence: CASSFFSGYGYTF.

This clone was counted a few times. The CDR3 DNA sequence: TGCGCCAGCAGCCAAGGGGGGGGACTAGAAGAGACCCAGTACTTC. Translation: CASSQGGGLEETQYF. The rearrangement uses TRBV4-3 and TRBJ2-5; 8 positions agree with TRBD2. After removal of 1 base from V and 3 bases from J, the junction contained 4 bases not matched to a gene. Germline assignment: CDR1 LGHNA and CDR2 YSLEER. The CDR3 loop spans 15 amino acids.

The chain links TRBV6-5 to TRBJ2-3; D not certain. This CDR3 region has 12 residues. CDR1 and CDR2 from the germline V gene are MNHEY and SVGAGI. The germline V and J ends were trimmed by 6 bases and 1 base, with 5 bases remaining between them. CDR3 coding DNA: TGTGCCAGCAGCCGCGGCACAGATACGCAGTATTTT. This sequence encodes CASSRGTDTQYF.

The chain carries TRBV28 and TRBJ1-2, with 10 bases fitting TRBD1. Germline CDR1 is MDHEN and CDR2 is SYDVKM. This CDR3 has 16 amino acids. J was trimmed by 2 bases and V by 3 bases; bases with no gene match: 6. CDR3 region: CASSFSGTGANYGYTF. The CDR3 coding sequence is TGTGCCAGCAGTTTCTCCGGGACAGGGGCGAACTATGGCTACACCTTC.

This clone was found once. J is TRBJ2-7 and V is TRBV5-1, with TRBD1 matching over 7 bases. With 2 bases clipped from V and 0 bases from J, the junction kept 2 bases outside the gene matches. CDR3 length: 14 residues. CDR1 is SGHRS, CDR2 YFSETQ, per germline. The CDR3 protein is CASSFTGASYEQYV. CDR3 DNA: TGCGCCAGCAGCTTTACAGGGGCCTCCTACGAGCAGTACGTC.

The V gene is TRBV6-6, the J gene TRBJ2-7; 7 bases are a match to TRBD2. The J segment lost 2 bases and the V segment lost 6 bases, leaving 10 bases of the junction unmatched. The CDR3 has 15 amino acids. Germline V gene sequence: CDR1 MNHNY, CDR2 SVGAGI (reference sequence). The CDR3 bases are TGTGCCAGCAGCCTAATGGGGGGGATGGCCTACGAGCAGTACGTC. Protein: CASSLMGGMAYEQYV.

The chain uses TRBV2 and TRBJ1-2, with unresolved D. There are 13 residues in the CDR3. The V gene lost 8 bases and the J gene lost 8 bases, with 18 bases spanning the gap. Germline loops: CDR1 SNHLY, CDR2 FYNNEI. The CDR3 nucleotides are TGTGCCAGCTCTCCCGAGGGCGGGGTGGGCTACACCTTC. The encoded protein is CASSPEGGVGYTF.

This clone was observed a single time. The chain uses TRBV7-6 and TRBJ2-7; D is possibly TRBD1 (6 bases). Germline V CDR1 and CDR2: SGHVS, FNYEAQ. The CDR3 is 15 residues long. The germline V and J ends were trimmed by 2 bases and 2 bases, with 13 bases remaining between them. The CDR3: CASSLLAGDPYEQYF. CDR3 in DNA: TGTGCCAGCAGCTTACTGGCAGGGGACCCCTACGAGCAGTACTTC. The complete variable domain, with remaining parts taken from reference TRBV7-6 and TRBJ2-7, reads GAGVSQSPRYKVTKRGQDVALRCDPISGHVSLYWYRQALGQGPEFLTYFNYEAQQDKSGLPNDRFSAERPEGSISTLTIQRTEQRDSAMYRCASSLLAGDPYEQYFGPGTRLTVT.

The rearrangement links TRBV6-1 to TRBJ2-1; 9 positions agree with TRBD2. Germline CDR1 MNHNS, CDR2 SASEGT. V gave up 2 bases and J gave up 4 bases; unmatched junction bases: 15. There are 19 residues in the CDR3. CDR3: CASSELGAGGPRKYNEQFF. As DNA, the CDR3 is TGTGCCAGCAGTGAACTGGGGGCGGGAGGGCCGCGTAAATACAATGAGCAGTTCTTC.

The chain has TRBV7-2 and TRBJ1-1, with 11 bases matching TRBD1. CDR1 is SGHTA and CDR2 is FQGNSA in the germline V gene. The CDR3 is 17 residues long. V lost 4 bases and J lost 0; bases outside the gene matches: 7. The CDR3 DNA reads TGTGCCAGCAGCTACATAGGGACAGGGGGTATGAACACTGAAGCTTTCTTT. Amino acids: CASSYIGTGGMNTEAFF.

The chain carries TRBV13 and TRBJ2-2; TRBD2 might be the D (6 bases). The length of the CDR3 is 17 residues. The V gene lost 5 bases and the J gene lost 2 bases, with 18 bases spanning the gap. Germline V CDR1 and CDR2: PRHDT, FYEKMQ (reference sequence). The CDR3 region is CASSPGALGLNTGELFF. The DNA for the CDR3 is TGTGCCAGCAGCCCCGGAGCCCTGGGACTCAACACCGGGGAGCTGTTTTTT.

The rearrangement links TRBV11-3 to TRBJ1-2; D unresolved. The germline V gene has CDR1 SGHNT and CDR2 YENEEA. The CDR3 contains 13 residues. Trimming took 4 bases from V and 10 from J, leaving 16 bases between them. This chain's CDR3 is CASSYPGGRIYTF. The CDR3 DNA reads TGTGCCAGCAGCTACCCGGGAGGTCGAATCTACACCTTC.

V is TRBV29-1 and J is TRBJ1-4; no clear D gene. Germline-derived CDR1 and CDR2 are SQVTM and ANQGSEA. This CDR3 has 13 amino acids. The V end lost 5 bases, the J end lost 6 bases, and 13 bases lay between the germline ends. The CDR3 loop reads CSVYSGGDEKLFF. The DNA of the CDR3 is TGCAGCGTTTATTCCGGCGGGGATGAAAAACTGTTTTTT.

J is TRBJ2-3 and V is TRBV15; maybe TRBD2 (6 bases). This CDR3 contains 15 residues. Trimming took 6 bases from V and 1 from J, leaving 14 bases between them. Germline assignment: CDR1 LNHNV and CDR2 YYDKDF (reference sequence). CDR3 nucleotide sequence: TGTGCCACCAGTGAATTAACGGGAGGCACAGATACGCAGTATTTT. This sequence encodes CATSELTGGTDTQYF.

The rearrangement uses TRBV4-1 and TRBJ1-1; no reliable D call. CDR1 MGHRA and CDR2 YSYEKL come from the germline V gene. The CDR3 spans 17 residues. V lost 5 bases, J lost 0 bases, and 19 bases lay in between. The CDR3 sequence is CASSNSPRTSMNTEAFF. In nucleotides, the CDR3 is TGCGCCAGCAGCAACTCCCCCCGTACCTCCATGAACACTGAAGCTTTCTTT.

The chain employs TRBV6-5 and TRBJ2-1, with D unclear. CDR3 length: 13 residues. Germline CDR1 and CDR2: MNHEY and SVGAGI. The V gene lost 4 bases and the J gene lost 6 bases, with 10 bases spanning the gap. The DNA for the CDR3 is TGTGCCAGCAGTTCCCCCATCCCCAATGAGCAGTTCTTC. Its protein product is CASSSPIPNEQFF.

The chain recombines TRBV7-9 with TRBJ1-1, with 7 bases aligning to TRBD1. With V trimmed by 5 bases and J by 2 bases, 8 bases remained unmatched. The CDR3 is made up of 15 amino acids. CDR1 and CDR2 (germline): SEHNR, FQNEAQ (reference sequence). In DNA, the CDR3 is TGTGCCAGCAGCGCCGCGGACAGGAGCAACACTGAAGCTTTCTTT. Translating it yields CASSAADRSNTEAFF.

V and J are TRBV7-2 and TRBJ2-3; 8 positions match TRBD1. CDR1 is SGHTA and CDR2 is FQGNSA in the germline V gene. Trimming cost V 1 base and J 5 bases; bases outside gene matches: 5. This CDR3 is built from 15 residues. The CDR3 spells CASSLDLTGGDTQYF. In DNA, the CDR3 is TGTGCCAGCAGCTTAGATCTAACAGGGGGAGATACGCAGTATTTT.